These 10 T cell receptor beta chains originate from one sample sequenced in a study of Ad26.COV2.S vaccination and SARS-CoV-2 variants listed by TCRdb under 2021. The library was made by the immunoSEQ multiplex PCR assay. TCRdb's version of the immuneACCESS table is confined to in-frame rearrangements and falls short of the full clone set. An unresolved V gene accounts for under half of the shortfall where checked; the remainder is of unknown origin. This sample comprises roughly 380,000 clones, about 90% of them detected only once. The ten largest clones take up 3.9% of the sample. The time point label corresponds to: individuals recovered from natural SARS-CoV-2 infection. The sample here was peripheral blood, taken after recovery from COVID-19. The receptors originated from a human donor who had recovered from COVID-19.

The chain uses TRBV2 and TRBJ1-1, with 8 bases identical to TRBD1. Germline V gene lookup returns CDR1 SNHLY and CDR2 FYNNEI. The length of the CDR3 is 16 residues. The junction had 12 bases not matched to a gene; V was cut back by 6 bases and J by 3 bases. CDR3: CASRTSGQGGDTEAFF. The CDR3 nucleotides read TGTGCCAGCAGAACATCCGGACAGGGCGGAGACACTGAAGCTTTCTTT.

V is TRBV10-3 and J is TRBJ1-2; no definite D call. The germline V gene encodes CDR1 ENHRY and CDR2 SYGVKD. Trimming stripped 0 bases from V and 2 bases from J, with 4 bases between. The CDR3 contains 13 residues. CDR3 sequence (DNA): TGTGCCATCAGTGAGTCGGAGAACTATGGCTACACCTTC. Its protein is CAISESENYGYTF.

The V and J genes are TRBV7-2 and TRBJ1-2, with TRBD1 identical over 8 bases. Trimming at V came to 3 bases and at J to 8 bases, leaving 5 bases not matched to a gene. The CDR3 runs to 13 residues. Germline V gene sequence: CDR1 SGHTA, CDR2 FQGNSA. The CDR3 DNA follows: TGTGCCAGCAGCTTGGACAGGGTGGGAGGCTACACCTTC. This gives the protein CASSLDRVGGYTF.

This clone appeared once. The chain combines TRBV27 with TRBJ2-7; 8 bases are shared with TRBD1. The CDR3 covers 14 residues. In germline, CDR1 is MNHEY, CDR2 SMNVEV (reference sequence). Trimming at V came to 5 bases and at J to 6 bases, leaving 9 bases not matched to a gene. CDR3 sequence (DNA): TGTGCCAGCAGTCCGGGACAGGCTTATGTCGAGCAGTACTTC. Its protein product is CASSPGQAYVEQYF.

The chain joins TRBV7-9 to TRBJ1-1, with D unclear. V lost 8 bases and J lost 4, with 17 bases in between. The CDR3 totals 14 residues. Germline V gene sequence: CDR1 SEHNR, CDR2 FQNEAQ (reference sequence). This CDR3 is CASLKEGISTEAFF. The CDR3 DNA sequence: TGTGCCAGCCTCAAGGAAGGTATTTCCACTGAAGCTTTCTTT.

The DNA for the CDR3 is TGTGCCAGCAGCGTGGGTTACTCAAAGAACAATGAGCAGTTCTTC. It is translated as CASSVGYSKNNEQFF. The chain combines TRBV9 with TRBJ2-1; D unresolved. V dropped 2 bases and J dropped 5 bases, with 14 bases sitting between them. The CDR3 has 15 residues. Germline lookup yields CDR1 SGDLS and CDR2 YYNGEE.

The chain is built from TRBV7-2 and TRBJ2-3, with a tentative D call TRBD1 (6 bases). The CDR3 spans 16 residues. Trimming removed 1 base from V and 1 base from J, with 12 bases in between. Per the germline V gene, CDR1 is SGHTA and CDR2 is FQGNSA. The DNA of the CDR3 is TGTGCCAGCAGCTTAGGGTCAGGGGTTGGCACAGATACGCAGTATTTT. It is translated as CASSLGSGVGTDTQYF.

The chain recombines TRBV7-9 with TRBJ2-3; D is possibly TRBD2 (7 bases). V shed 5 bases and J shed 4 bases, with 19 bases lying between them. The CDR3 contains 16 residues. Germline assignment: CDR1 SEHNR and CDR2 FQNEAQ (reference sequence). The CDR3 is CASSVLRGGPADTQYF. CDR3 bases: TGTGCCAGCAGCGTCCTACGCGGGGGCCCTGCAGATACGCAGTATTTT.

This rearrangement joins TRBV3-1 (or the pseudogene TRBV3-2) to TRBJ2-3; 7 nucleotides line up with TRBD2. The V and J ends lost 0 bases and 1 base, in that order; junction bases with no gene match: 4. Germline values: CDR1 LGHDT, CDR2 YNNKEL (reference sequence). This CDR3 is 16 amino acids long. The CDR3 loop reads CASSQDTSVGTDTQYF. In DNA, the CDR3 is TGTGCCAGCAGCCAAGATACTAGCGTAGGCACAGATACGCAGTATTTT.

This chain's CDR3 is CASSLDQVYNEQFF. DNA for the CDR3: TGTGCCAGCAGCTTAGATCAGGTTTACAATGAGCAGTTCTTC. The rearrangement joins TRBV7-2 to TRBJ2-1; no clear D. This CDR3 has 14 amino acids. Trimming took 1 base from V and 4 from J, leaving 8 bases between them. Germline CDR1 is SGHTA and CDR2 is FQGNSA.